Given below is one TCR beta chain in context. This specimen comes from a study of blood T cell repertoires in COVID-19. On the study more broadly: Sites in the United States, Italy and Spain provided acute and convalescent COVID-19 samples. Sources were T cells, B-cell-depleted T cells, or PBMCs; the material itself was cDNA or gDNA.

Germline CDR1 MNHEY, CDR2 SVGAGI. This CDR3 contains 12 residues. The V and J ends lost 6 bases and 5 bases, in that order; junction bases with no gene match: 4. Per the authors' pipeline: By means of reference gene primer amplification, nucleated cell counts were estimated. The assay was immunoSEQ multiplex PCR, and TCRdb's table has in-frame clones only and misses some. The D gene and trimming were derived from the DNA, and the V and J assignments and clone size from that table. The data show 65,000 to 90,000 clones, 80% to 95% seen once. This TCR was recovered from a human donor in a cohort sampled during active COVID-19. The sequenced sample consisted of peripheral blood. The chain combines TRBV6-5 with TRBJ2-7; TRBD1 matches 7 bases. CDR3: CASRGGGDEQYF. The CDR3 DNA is TGTGCCAGCAGAGGGGGCGGCGACGAGCAGTACTTC.